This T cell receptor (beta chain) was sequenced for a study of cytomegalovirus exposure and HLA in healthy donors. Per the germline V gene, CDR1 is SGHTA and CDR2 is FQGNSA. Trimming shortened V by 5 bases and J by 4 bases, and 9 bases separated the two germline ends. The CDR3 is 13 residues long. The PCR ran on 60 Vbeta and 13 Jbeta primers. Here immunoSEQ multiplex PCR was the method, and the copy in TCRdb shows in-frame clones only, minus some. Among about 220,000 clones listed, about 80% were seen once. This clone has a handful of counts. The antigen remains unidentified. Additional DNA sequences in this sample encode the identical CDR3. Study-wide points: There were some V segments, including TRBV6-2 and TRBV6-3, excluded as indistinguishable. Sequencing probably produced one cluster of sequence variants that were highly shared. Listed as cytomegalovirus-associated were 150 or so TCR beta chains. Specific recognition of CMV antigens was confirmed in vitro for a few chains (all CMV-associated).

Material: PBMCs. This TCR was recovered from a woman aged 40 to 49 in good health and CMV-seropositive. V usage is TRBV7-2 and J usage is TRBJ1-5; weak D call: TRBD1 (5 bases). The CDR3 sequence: CASSTRGNQPQHF. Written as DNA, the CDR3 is TGTGCCAGCAGCACACGGGGGAATCAGCCCCAGCATTTT.